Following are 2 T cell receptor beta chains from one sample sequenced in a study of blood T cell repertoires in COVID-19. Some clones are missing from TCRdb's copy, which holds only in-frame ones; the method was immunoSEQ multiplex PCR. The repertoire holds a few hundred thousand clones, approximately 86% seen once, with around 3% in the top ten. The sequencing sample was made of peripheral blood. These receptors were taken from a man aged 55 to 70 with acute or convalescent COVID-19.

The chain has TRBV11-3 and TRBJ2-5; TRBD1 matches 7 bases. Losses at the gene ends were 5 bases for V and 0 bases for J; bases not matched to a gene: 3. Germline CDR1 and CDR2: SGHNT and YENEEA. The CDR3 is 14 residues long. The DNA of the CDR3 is TGTGCCAGCAGCGTAGGGACAGACCAAGAGACCCAGTACTTC. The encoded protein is CASSVGTDQETQYF.

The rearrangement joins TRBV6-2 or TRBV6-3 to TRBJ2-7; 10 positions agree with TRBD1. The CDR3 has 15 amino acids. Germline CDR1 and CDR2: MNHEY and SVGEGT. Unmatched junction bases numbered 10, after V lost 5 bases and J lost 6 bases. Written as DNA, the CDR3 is TGTGCCAGCAGTCCCGCCGGGACAGGGGCCGGCGAGCAGTACTTC. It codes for CASSPAGTGAGEQYF.